A single sample is the source of the 21 T cell receptor beta chains below, sequenced in a study of cytomegalovirus exposure and HLA in healthy donors. Use of 60 Vbeta and 13 Jbeta primers characterized the PCR. Sequencing used immunoSEQ multiplex PCR; TCRdb keeps in-frame clones, though not all of them. This sample carries about 77,000 clones, over 65% of them seen once, and the ten largest clones take approximately 4.4%. The sample consisted of PBMCs. The receptors come from a man between 40 and 49 years old in good health and CMV-seronegative.

The genes are TRBV19 and TRBJ2-7, with D perhaps matching TRBD1 (6 bases). V lost 0 bases, J lost 2 bases, and 14 bases lay in between. In germline, CDR1 is LNHDA, CDR2 SQIVND (reference sequence). This CDR3 region has 16 residues. CDR3 amino acids: CASSIDPQTGAYEQYF. The CDR3 DNA is TGTGCCAGTAGTATAGATCCTCAGACAGGAGCCTACGAGCAGTACTTC.

This chain joins TRBV27 and TRBJ2-7, with TRBD2 matching over 9 bases. Germline V lookup: CDR1 MNHEY, CDR2 SMNVEV (reference sequence). J gave up 2 bases and V 8 bases, and 16 bases lay outside the gene matches. This CDR3 contains 17 residues. Written as DNA, the CDR3 is TGTGCCAGCTCTCGCGGGTTACCGGGACTAGCACCCTACGAGCAGTACTTC. Its protein is CASSRGLPGLAPYEQYF.

There are a few counts of this clone. This chain links TRBV5-5 with TRBJ2-3; D might be TRBD1 (6 bases). The CDR3 is made up of 14 amino acids. The germline V and J ends were trimmed by 4 bases and 0 bases, with 9 bases remaining between them. Germline V gene lookup returns CDR1 SGHKS and CDR2 YYEKEE (reference sequence). In DNA, the CDR3 is TGTGCCAGCAGCGGGGGCAAGAGCACAGATACGCAGTATTTT. Encoded protein: CASSGGKSTDTQYF.

The chain couples TRBV5-4 to TRBJ2-7; TRBD2 matches at 8 bases. Per the germline V gene, CDR1 is SGHNT and CDR2 is YYREEE (reference sequence). The CDR3 spans 14 residues. The J segment lost 0 bases and the V segment lost 4 bases, leaving 3 bases of the junction unmatched. For the CDR3, the DNA is TGTGCCAGCAGCCTTAGCGGGAACTCCTACGAGCAGTACTTC. It is translated as CASSLSGNSYEQYF.

The chain joins TRBV9 to TRBJ1-1; D gene ambiguous. This CDR3 spans 13 amino acids. Deletions cut 0 bases from V and 1 base from J, with 4 bases between. CDR1 SGDLS and CDR2 YYNGEE come from the germline V gene. The CDR3 nucleotides read TGTGCCAGCAGCGTAGCTCCGAACACTGAAGCTTTCTTT. It yields the protein CASSVAPNTEAFF.

The chain combines TRBV4-3 with TRBJ2-5; D may be TRBD2 (5 bases). This CDR3 has 13 amino acids. V shed 2 bases and J shed 5 bases, with 9 bases lying between them. The germline CDR1 and CDR2 sequences are LGHNA and YSLEER. The CDR3 region has the DNA TGCGCCAGCAGCCAACACCGAGGGGAGACCCAGTACTTC. It yields the protein CASSQHRGETQYF.

The chain has TRBV27 and TRBJ1-1; no firm D call. The V gene lost 3 bases and the J gene lost 4 bases, with 9 bases spanning the gap. The CDR3 contains 13 residues. In germline, CDR1 is MNHEY, CDR2 SMNVEV (reference sequence). The CDR3: CASSFHRGTEAFF. As DNA, the CDR3 is TGTGCCAGCAGTTTTCATCGAGGCACTGAAGCTTTCTTT.

The rearrangement links TRBV7-2 to TRBJ2-7, with 8 bases matching TRBD2. The CDR3 is made up of 15 amino acids. From germline, CDR1 is SGHTA and CDR2 FQGNSA. V shed 1 base, J shed 6 bases, and the junction held 8 bases outside the gene matches. The DNA for the CDR3 is TGTGCCAGCAGCTTAGGGTGGACTAGCAATGGCGAGCAGTACTTC. Translating gives CASSLGWTSNGEQYF. Drawing the rest from reference TRBV7-2 and TRBJ2-7, the complete variable domain is GAGVSQSPSNKVTEKGKDVELRCDPISGHTALYWYRQSLGQGLEFLIYFQGNSAPDKSGLPSDRFSAERTGGSVSTLTIQRTQQEDSAVYLCASSLGWTSNGEQYFGPGTRLTVT.

The chain carries TRBV7-8 and TRBJ2-5, with 10 nucleotides matching TRBD2. J gave up 4 bases and V 1 base, and 3 bases lay outside the gene matches. The V gene's germline CDR1 is SGHVS and CDR2 FQNEAQ. This CDR3 has 15 amino acids. The CDR3 DNA follows: TGTGCCAGCAGCTTAGTTTTAGCGGGAGGAGAGACCCAGTACTTC. This codes for CASSLVLAGGETQYF.

The chain joins TRBV30 to TRBJ1-2, with TRBD1 as a possible D gene (5 bases). The CDR3 is made up of 13 amino acids. V was pared by 0 bases and J by 6 bases, with 11 bases between. Germline CDR1 GTSNPN, CDR2 SVGIG (reference sequence). The CDR3 DNA is TGTGCCTGGAGTGTACGGAGGGGTGATGGCTACACCTTC. Translating it yields CAWSVRRGDGYTF.

Only a few counts were recorded for this clone. The J gene is TRBJ2-4, the V gene TRBV9; D not certain. The V end lost 2 bases, the J end lost 8 bases, and 14 bases lay between the germline ends. The V gene's germline CDR1 is SGDLS and CDR2 YYNGEE. The CDR3 is 14 residues long. Written as DNA, the CDR3 is TGTGCCAGCAGCGTTGGTCTTGGCTTTGACATTCAGTACTTC. Its protein product is CASSVGLGFDIQYF.

In its sample, this clone was seen once. This chain links TRBV28 with TRBJ2-7, with TRBD1 matching 7 bases. CDR1 is MDHEN and CDR2 is SYDVKM in the germline V gene. After removal of 6 bases from V and 2 bases from J, the junction contained 4 bases not matched to a gene. The length of the CDR3 is 13 residues. CDR3 sequence (DNA): TGTGCCAGCAGAGGACAGGACCCCTACGAGCAGTACTTC. It is translated as CASRGQDPYEQYF.

V and J are TRBV30 and TRBJ2-1; possibly TRBD2 for D (7 bases). The CDR3 extends over 13 amino acids. Trimming took 3 bases from V and 7 from J, leaving 13 bases between them. CDR1 is GTSNPN and CDR2 is SVGIG in the germline V gene (reference sequence). CDR3 in DNA: TGTGCCTGGAGCTCAGGGGAGGGGAATGAGCAGTTCTTC. It codes for CAWSSGEGNEQFF.

With regard to this clone: At one end, the junction sequence differs from germline, possibly due to a read error. The rearrangement links TRBV7-7 to TRBJ2-7; 9 bases are a match to TRBD1. Per germline, CDR1 SSHAT and CDR2 FNYEAQ (reference sequence). This CDR3 has 13 residues. The CDR3 DNA reads TGTGCTAGCAGCTTAAACAGGGGGCGCGAGCAGTACTTC. Residues: CASSLNRGREQYF.

This clone was detected a few times. This chain connects TRBV10-2 to TRBJ1-5; D is unresolved. The germline gives CDR1 WSHSY, CDR2 SAAADI. With 2 bases removed from V and 4 bases from J, the gap between germline ends came to 6 bases. CDR3 length: 13 amino acids. In nucleotides, the CDR3 is TGCGCCAGCAGTGAGCGTCCTAATCAGCCCCAGCATTTT. As protein: CASSERPNQPQHF.

This clone is medium-sized by share. This chain uses TRBV10-3 with TRBJ2-7; D possibly corresponds to TRBD1 (6 bases). In germline, CDR1 is ENHRY, CDR2 SYGVKD. Trimming cost V 6 bases and J 4 bases, with 10 bases left between them. There are 12 residues in the CDR3. The chain's CDR3 is CAISETGYEQYF. CDR3 sequence (DNA): TGTGCCATCAGCGAGACAGGTTACGAGCAGTACTTC.

The CDR3 sequence is CASTPWGTGSEQYF. For the CDR3, the DNA is TGTGCCAGCACCCCTTGGGGGACAGGGAGCGAGCAGTACTTC. This sequence joins TRBV5-6 and TRBJ2-7, with 9 nucleotides matching TRBD1. V trimming: 6 bases; J trimming: 6 bases; junction bases outside the gene matches: 10. Per germline, CDR1 SGHDT and CDR2 YYEEEE. The CDR3 length is 14 residues.

This clone has a handful of counts. The chain joins TRBV10-3 to TRBJ2-6; D is ambiguous. Per germline, CDR1 ENHRY and CDR2 SYGVKD. The germline V and J ends were trimmed by 6 bases and 0 bases, with 9 bases remaining between them. The CDR3 contains 15 residues. The CDR3 sequence: CAISPEYSGANVLTF. The CDR3 DNA reads as TGTGCCATCAGCCCAGAATACTCTGGGGCCAACGTCCTGACTTTC.

The rearrangement uses TRBV4-2 and TRBJ2-1, with TRBD2 matching over 10 bases. The CDR3 extends over 15 amino acids. The junction had 9 bases not matched to a gene; V was cut back by 5 bases and J by 8 bases. Germline V gives CDR1 LGHNA, CDR2 YNFKEQ. The CDR3 is CASSFTSGVWDEQFF. The CDR3 nucleotides are TGTGCCAGCAGCTTTACTAGCGGGGTGTGGGATGAGCAGTTCTTC.

Written as DNA, the CDR3 is TGTGCCAGTAGTATAACTAGCGGATACAATGAGCAGTTCTTC. Translated, it gives CASSITSGYNEQFF. The chain has TRBV19 and TRBJ2-1, with TRBD2 identical over 8 bases. Germline V lookup: CDR1 LNHDA, CDR2 SQIVND (reference sequence). The CDR3 covers 14 residues. Trimming took 2 bases from V and 4 from J; bases not matched to a gene: 1.

The table lists this clone with a few counts. The CDR3 DNA reads TGTGCCAGCAGCCAAGAAGGAAGTAGGGGTGATTCACCCCTCCACTTT. Protein: CASSQEGSRGDSPLHF. This chain joins TRBV4-2 and TRBJ1-6; a weak D match, TRBD1 (5 bases). The V end lost 0 bases, the J end lost 8 bases, and 14 bases lay between the germline ends. Germline CDR1 LGHNA, CDR2 YNFKEQ. CDR3 length: 16 residues.